The sequence of this T cell receptor (beta chain) was determined in a study of T cell repertoires in cytomegalovirus infection. Study details: CMV epitopes used comprised recently identified HLA-C-restricted ones and well-studied HLA-B-restricted ones. Public TCR beta signatures indicated both CMV infection and matching HLA type. Notes on the study in general: What dominated the ex vivo response were HLA-C-restricted CMV-specific TCR beta clonotypes. Cumulative public TCR beta family frequency identified CMV carriers with the relevant HLA.

TCRdb called the reads again in MiXCR, with one record for every CDR3 protein. The sample yields 80,000 to 90,000 distinct CDR3 sequences, approximately 46% seen once. Deletions cut 3 bases from V and 4 bases from J, with 11 bases between. The CDR3 runs 14 residues. For this clonotype: No antigen is known for it.

This clonotype was sampled from a human donor in good health (CMV status not recorded). Some clones in this sample may be carry-over from other donors' samples. The J gene is TRBJ2-3, the V gene TRBV12-3 or TRBV12-4; D is possibly TRBD2 (6 bases). The sample in question was CD8+ T cells from cultured PBMCs, obtained from culture after CMV antigen stimulation. The CDR3 region has the DNA TGTGCCAGCAGTTTGGGCCTAGCGCCAGATACGCAGTATTTT. It codes for CASSLGLAPDTQYF.